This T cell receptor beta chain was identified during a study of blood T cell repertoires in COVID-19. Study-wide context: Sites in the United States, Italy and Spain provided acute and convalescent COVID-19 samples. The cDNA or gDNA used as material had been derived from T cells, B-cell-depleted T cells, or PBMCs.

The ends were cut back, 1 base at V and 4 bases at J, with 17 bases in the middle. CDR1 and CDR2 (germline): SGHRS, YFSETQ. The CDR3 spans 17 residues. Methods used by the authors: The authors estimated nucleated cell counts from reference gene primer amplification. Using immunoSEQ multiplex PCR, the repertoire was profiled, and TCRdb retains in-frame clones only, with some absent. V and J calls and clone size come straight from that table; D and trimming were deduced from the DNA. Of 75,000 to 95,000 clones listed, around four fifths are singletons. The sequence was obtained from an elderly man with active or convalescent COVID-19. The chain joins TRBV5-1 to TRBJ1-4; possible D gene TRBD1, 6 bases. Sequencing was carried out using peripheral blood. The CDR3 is CASSLQGSNRVNEKLFF. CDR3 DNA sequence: TGCGCCAGCAGCTTGCAGGGGAGCAACCGAGTTAATGAAAAACTGTTTTTT.